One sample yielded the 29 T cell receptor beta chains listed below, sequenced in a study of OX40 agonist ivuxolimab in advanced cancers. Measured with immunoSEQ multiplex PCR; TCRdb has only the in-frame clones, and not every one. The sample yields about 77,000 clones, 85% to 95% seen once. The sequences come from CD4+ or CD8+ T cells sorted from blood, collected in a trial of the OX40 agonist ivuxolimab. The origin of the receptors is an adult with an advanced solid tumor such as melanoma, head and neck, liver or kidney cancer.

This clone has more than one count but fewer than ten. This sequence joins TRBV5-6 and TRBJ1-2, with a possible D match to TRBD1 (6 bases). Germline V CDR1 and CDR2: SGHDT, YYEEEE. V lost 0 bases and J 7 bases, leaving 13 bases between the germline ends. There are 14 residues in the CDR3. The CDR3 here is CASSLAGGQGGYTF. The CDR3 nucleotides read TGTGCCAGCAGCTTGGCGGGGGGGCAGGGTGGCTACACCTTC.

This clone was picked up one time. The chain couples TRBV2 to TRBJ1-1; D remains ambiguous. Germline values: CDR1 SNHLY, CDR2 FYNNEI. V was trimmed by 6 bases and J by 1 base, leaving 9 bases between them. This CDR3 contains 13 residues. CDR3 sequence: CASRVEGNTEAFF. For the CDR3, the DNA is TGTGCCAGCAGGGTAGAGGGGAACACTGAAGCTTTCTTT.

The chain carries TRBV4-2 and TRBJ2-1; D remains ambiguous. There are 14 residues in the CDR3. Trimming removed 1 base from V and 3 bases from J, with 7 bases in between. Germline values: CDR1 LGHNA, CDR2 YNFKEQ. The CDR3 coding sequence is TGTGCCAGCAGCCAAGGGCAGTACTACAATGAGCAGTTCTTC. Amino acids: CASSQGQYYNEQFF.

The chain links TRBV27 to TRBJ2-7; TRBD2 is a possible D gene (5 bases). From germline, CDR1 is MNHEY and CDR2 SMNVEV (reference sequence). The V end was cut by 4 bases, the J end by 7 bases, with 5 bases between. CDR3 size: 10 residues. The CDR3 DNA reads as TGTGCCAGCAGTTCGGGGGAGCAGTACTTC. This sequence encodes CASSSGEQYF.

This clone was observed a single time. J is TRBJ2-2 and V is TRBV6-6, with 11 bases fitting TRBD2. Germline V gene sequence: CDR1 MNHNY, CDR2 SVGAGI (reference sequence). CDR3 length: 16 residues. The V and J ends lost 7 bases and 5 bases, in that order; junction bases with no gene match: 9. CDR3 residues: CASKPGTSGYTGELFF. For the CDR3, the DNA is TGTGCCAGCAAACCCGGGACTAGCGGATATACCGGGGAGCTGTTTTTT.

This CDR3 is CASSPGQVREQYF. The CDR3 nucleotides read TGTGCCAGCTCCCCGGGACAGGTAAGGGAGCAGTACTTC. The chain is built from TRBV18 and TRBJ2-5, with 8 bases that match TRBD1. V gave up 6 bases and J gave up 11 bases; unmatched junction bases: 11. Germline CDR1 KGHSH, CDR2 LQKENI. The length of the CDR3 is 13 residues.

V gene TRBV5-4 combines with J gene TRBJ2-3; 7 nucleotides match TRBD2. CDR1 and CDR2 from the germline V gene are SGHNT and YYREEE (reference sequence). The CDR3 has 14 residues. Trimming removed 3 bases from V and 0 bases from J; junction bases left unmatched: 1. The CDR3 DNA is TGTGCCAGCAGCTGGGGGGGAAGCACAGATACGCAGTATTTT. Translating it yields CASSWGGSTDTQYF.

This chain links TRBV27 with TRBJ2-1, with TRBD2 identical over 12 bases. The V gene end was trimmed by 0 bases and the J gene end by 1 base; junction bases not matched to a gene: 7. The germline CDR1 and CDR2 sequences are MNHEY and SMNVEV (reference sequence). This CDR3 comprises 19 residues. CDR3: CASSLSWTSGIRSYNEQFF. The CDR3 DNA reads TGTGCCAGCAGTTTATCTTGGACTAGCGGGATCCGATCCTACAATGAGCAGTTCTTC.

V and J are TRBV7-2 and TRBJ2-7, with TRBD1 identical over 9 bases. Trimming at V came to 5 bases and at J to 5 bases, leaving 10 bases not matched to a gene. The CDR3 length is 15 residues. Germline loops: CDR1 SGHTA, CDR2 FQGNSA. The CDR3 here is CASSPGGTGFHEQYF. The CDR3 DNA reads TGTGCCAGCAGCCCAGGAGGGACAGGGTTCCACGAGCAGTACTTC.

CDR3 sequence: CASSYSGDRVDGYTF. CDR3 sequence (DNA): TGTGCCAGCAGTTACTCAGGGGACAGGGTCGACGGCTACACCTTC. This chain connects TRBV6-6 to TRBJ1-2, with 9 bases aligning to TRBD1. CDR1 is MNHNY, CDR2 SVGAGI, per germline (reference sequence). CDR3 length: 15 amino acids. V gave up 0 bases and J gave up 8 bases; unmatched junction bases: 7.

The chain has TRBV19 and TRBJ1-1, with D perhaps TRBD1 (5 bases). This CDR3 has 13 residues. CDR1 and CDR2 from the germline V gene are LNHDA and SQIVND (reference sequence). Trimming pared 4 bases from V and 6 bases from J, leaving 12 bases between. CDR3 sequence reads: CASSKTVRAEAFF. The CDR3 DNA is TGTGCCAGTAGTAAGACAGTCCGGGCTGAAGCTTTCTTT.

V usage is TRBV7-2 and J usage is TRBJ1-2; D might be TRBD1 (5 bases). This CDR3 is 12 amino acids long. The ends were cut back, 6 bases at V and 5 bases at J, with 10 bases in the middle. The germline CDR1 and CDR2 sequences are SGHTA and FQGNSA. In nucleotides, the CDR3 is TGTGCCAGCAGGATTGGGGGTTATGGCTACACCTTC. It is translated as CASRIGGYGYTF.

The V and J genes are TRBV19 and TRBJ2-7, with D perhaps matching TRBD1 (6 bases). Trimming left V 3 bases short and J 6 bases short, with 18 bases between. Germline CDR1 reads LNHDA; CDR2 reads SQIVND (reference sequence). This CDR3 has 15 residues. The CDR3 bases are TGTGCCAGTAGTATCCAGGGGCACCCTCGGGGCGAGCAGTACTTC. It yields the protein CASSIQGHPRGEQYF.

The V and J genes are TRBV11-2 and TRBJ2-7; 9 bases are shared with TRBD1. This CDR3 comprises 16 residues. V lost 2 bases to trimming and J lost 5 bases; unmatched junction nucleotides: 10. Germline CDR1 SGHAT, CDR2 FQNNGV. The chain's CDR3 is CASSLIPGTGYHEQYF. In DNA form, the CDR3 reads TGTGCCAGCAGCTTAATCCCCGGGACAGGGTACCACGAGCAGTACTTC.

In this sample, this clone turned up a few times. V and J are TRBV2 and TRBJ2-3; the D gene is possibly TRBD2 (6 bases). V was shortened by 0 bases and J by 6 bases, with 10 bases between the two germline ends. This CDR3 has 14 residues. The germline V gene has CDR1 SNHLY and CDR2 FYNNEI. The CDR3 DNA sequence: TGTGCCAGCAGTGAAGCGGCGGGACGGGATACGCAGTATTTT. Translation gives CASSEAAGRDTQYF.

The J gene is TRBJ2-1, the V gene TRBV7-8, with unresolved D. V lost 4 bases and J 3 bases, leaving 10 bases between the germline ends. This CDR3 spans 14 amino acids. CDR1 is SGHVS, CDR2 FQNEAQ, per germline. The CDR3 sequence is CASSYPPIYNEQFF. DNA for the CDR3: TGTGCCAGCAGCTACCCGCCGATCTACAATGAGCAGTTCTTC.

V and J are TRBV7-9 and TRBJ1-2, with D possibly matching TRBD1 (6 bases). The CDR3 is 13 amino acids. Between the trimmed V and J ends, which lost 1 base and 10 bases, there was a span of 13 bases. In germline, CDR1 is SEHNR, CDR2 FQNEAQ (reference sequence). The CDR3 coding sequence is TGTGCCAGCAGCTTAGATGCAGGGACAACCTACACCTTC. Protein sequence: CASSLDAGTTYTF. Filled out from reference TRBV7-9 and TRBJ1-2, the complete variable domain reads DTGVSQNPRHKITKRGQNVTFRCDPISEHNRLYWYRQTLGQGPEFLTYFQNEAQLEKSRLLSDRFSAERPKGSFSTLEIQRTEQGDSAMYLCASSLDAGTTYTFGSGTRLTVV.

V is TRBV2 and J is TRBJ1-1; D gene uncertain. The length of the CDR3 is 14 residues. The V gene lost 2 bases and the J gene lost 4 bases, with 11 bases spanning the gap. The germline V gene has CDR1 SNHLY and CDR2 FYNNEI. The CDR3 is CASSENGEGTEAFF. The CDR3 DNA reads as TGTGCCAGCAGTGAAAACGGCGAGGGCACTGAAGCTTTCTTT.

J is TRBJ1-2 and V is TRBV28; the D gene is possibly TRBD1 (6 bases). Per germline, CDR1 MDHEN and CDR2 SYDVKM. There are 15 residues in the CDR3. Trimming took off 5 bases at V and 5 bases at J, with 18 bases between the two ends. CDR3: CASSPTPGQLYGYTF. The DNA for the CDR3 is TGTGCCAGCAGTCCAACCCCCGGACAGCTGTATGGCTACACCTTC.

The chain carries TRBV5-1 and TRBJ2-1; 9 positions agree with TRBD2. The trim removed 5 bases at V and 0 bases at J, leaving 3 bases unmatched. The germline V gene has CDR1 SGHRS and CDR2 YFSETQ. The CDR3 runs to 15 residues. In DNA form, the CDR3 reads TGCGCCAGCAGTCGGACTAGCGACTCCTACAATGAGCAGTTCTTC. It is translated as CASSRTSDSYNEQFF.

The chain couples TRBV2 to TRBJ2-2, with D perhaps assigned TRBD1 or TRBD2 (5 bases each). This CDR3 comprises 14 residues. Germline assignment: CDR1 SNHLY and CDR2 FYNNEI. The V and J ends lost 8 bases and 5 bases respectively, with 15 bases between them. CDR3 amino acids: CASGSLGRTGELFF. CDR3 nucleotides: TGTGCCAGCGGGTCCCTGGGACGTACCGGGGAGCTGTTTTTT.

The CDR3 nucleotides are TGTGCCAGCAGCTCCGCTCAGCGGGCTGAAGAGACCCAGTACTTC. Amino acids: CASSSAQRAEETQYF. J is TRBJ2-5 and V is TRBV5-4; the D gene is possibly TRBD2 (6 bases). V lost 3 bases and J 3 bases, leaving 15 bases between the germline ends. The length of the CDR3 is 15 residues. Germline CDR1 is SGHNT and CDR2 is YYREEE (reference sequence).

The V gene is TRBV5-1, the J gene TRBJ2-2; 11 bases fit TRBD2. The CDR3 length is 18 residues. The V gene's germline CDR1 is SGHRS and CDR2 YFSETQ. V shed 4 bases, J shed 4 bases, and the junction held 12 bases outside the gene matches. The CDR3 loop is CASSGRGLAAISTGELFF. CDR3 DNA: TGCGCCAGCAGCGGACGGGGACTAGCGGCGATTAGCACCGGGGAGCTGTTTTTT.

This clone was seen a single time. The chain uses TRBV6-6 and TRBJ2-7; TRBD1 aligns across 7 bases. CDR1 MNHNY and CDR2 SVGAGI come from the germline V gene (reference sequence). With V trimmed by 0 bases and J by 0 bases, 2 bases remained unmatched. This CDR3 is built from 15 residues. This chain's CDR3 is CASSYSGQSSYEQYF. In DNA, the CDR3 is TGTGCCAGCAGTTACTCGGGACAGAGCTCCTACGAGCAGTACTTC.

The CDR3 DNA follows: TGTGCCAGCAGCTTCCAGGGAGACACTAATGAAAAACTGTTTTTT. This gives the protein CASSFQGDTNEKLFF. The rearrangement joins TRBV7-2 to TRBJ1-4; D is perhaps TRBD1 (5 bases). Trimming removed 3 bases at V and 2 bases at J, with 10 bases between. CDR1 is SGHTA, CDR2 FQGNSA, per germline. The CDR3 consists of 15 residues.

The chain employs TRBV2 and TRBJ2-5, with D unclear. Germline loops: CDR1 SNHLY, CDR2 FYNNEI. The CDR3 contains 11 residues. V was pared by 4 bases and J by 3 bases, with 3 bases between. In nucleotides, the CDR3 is TGTGCCAGCAGTGTGGAAGAGACCCAGTACTTC. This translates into CASSVEETQYF. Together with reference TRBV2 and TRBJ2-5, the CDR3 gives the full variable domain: EPEVTQTPSHQVTQMGQEVILRCVPISNHLYFYWYRQILGQKVEFLVSFYNNEISEKSEIFDDQFSVERPDGSNFTLKIRSTKLEDSAMYFCASSVEETQYFGPGTRLLVL.

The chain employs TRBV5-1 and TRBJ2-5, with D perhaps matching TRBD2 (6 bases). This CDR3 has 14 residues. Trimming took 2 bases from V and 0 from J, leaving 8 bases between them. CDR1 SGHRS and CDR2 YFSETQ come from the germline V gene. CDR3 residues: CASSLGTHQETQYF. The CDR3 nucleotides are TGCGCCAGCAGCTTAGGGACTCACCAAGAGACCCAGTACTTC. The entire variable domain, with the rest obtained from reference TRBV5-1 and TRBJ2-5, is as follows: KAGVTQTPRYLIKTRGQQVTLSCSPISGHRSVSWYQQTPGQGLQFLFEYFSETQRNKGNFPGRFSGRQFSNSRSEMNVSTLELGDSALYLCASSLGTHQETQYFGPGTRLLVL.

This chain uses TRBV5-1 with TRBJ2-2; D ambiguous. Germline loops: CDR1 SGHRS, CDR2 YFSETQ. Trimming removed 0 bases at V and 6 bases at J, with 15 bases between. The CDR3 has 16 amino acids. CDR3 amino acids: CASSLAPDIVSGELFF. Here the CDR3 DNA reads TGCGCCAGCAGCTTGGCTCCCGACATAGTGTCCGGGGAGCTGTTTTTT.

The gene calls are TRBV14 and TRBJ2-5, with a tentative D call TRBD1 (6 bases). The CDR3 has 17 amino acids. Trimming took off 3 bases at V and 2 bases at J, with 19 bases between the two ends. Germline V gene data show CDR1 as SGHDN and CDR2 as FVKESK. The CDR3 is CASSQGASSWIQETQYF. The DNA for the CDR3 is TGTGCCAGCAGCCAGGGGGCGAGTTCTTGGATACAAGAGACCCAGTACTTC.